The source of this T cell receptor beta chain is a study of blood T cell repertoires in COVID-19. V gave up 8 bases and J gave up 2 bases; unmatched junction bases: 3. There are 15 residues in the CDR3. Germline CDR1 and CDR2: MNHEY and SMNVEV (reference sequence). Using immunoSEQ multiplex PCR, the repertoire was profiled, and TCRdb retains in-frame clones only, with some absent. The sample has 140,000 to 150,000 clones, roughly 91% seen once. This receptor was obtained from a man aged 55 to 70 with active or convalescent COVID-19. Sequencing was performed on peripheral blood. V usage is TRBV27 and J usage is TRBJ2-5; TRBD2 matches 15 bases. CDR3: CASFGTSGGQETQYF. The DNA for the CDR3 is TGTGCCAGCTTTGGGACTAGCGGGGGGCAAGAGACCCAGTACTTC.